This TCR beta chain was recovered during a study of cytomegalovirus exposure and HLA in healthy donors. With respect to this clone: Antigen specificity is unknown.

Use of 60 Vbeta and 13 Jbeta primers characterized the PCR. Sequencing used immunoSEQ multiplex PCR; TCRdb keeps in-frame clones, though not all of them. The table records about 140,000 clones, approximately 86% of them present only once. Whole-study findings and limits: An assumption of roughly uniform sequencing depth across donors underlay the presence/absence analyses. When the data were analyzed later, several of the most significant clusters appeared to be linked to common viral pathogens.

Sequenced: PBMCs. This receptor was obtained from a woman aged 35 to 49 in good health and CMV-seronegative.

The CDR3 sequence: CASTDRILAKNIQYF. The CDR3, as DNA: TGTGCCAGCACAGACAGGATTTTAGCCAAAAACATTCAGTACTTC. This chain links TRBV6-1 with TRBJ2-4, with D perhaps TRBD1 (6 bases). Trimming took off 7 bases at V and 0 bases at J, with 13 bases between the two ends. There are 15 residues in the CDR3. From germline, CDR1 is MNHNS and CDR2 SASEGT.